A selection of T cell receptor beta chains follows, all from one sample in a study of T-cell reconstitution after alpha-beta-depleted transplantation in children. TCRdb analysed the PCR reads with MiXCR anew, one entry per CDR3 protein. This table holds a few hundred thousand distinct CDR3 sequences, 10% found once. This sample comprised PBMCs, obtained before TCRalphabeta/CD19-depleted stem cell transplant. The receptors stem from a boy less than two years old with acute myeloid leukemia, due to receive a stem cell transplant. Each CDR3 is given with its conserved first and last residue. A D gene is named only where the DNA matches it firmly. Where a row states a size, it is once, few, many or the class of an expanded clone; other rows omit it.

-,TRBJ2-7,-,TRBV1,TGCACCAGCAGCCAGCCAGCGTGGCGCAGCCGGAGTCCCTACGAGCAGTACTTC,CTSSQPAWRSRSPYEQYF
many,TRBJ2-1,TRBD2,TRBV29-1,TGCAGCGTTGTAGGGACTATCTCCTCCAATGAGCAGTTCTTC,CSVVGTISSNEQFF
many,TRBJ2-7,TRBD2,TRBV29-1,TGCAGCGTTGGGGGGGGGACTAGCGGGAGCCTTCTCTACGAGCAGTACTTC,CSVGGGTSGSLLYEQYF
-,TRBJ2-3,TRBD2,TRBV5-1,TGCGCCAGCAGCCCGGGACTATTGGAGTTCACAGATACGCAGTATTTT,CASSPGLLEFTDTQYF
many,TRBJ2-7,TRBD1,TRBV12-3/TRBV12-4,TGTGCCAGCAGGGGACAGGGGGCCTTCTCCTACGAGCAGTACTTC,CASRGQGAFSYEQYF
few,TRBJ2-5,-,TRBV18,TGTGCCAGCTCACCTCTAAGGGTCGGCCAAGAGACCCAGTACTTC,CASSPLRVGQETQYF
many,TRBJ1-1,-,TRBV4-2,TGTGCCAGCAGCCAAGAGGTCACAGCCACTGAAGCTTTCTTT,CASSQEVTATEAFF
few,TRBJ2-4,-,TRBV19,TGTGCCAGCGGGGAAAACATTCAGTACTTC,CASGENIQYF
many,TRBJ1-2,-,TRBV7-2,TGTGCCAGCAGCCCCCGGGACTATGGCTACACCTTC,CASSPRDYGYTF
many,TRBJ2-7,TRBD1,TRBV12-3/TRBV12-4,TGTGCCAGCAGTTTTGGGACAGAGGGCTACGAGCAGTACTTC,CASSFGTEGYEQYF
few,TRBJ1-6,TRBD1,TRBV5-6,TGTGCCAGCAGCTGGACAGGGGGCACACCCCTCCACTTT,CASSWTGGTPLHF
few,TRBJ2-7,-,TRBV6-2/TRBV6-3,TGTGCCAGCAGTTACGACTACCTAGACTACGAGCAGTACTTC,CASSYDYLDYEQYF
few,TRBJ2-5,TRBD2,TRBV12-3/TRBV12-4,TGTGCCAGCAGGTTGGGACTAGCGGGACCAGAGACCCAGTACTTC,CASRLGLAGPETQYF
-,TRBJ2-7,-,TRBV3-1,TGTGCCAGCAGCCCTGCCGGGACAAGTCGCTACGAGCAGTACTTC,CASSPAGTSRYEQYF
many,TRBJ1-1,TRBD1,TRBV20-1,TGCAGTGCTCCACCTTTAGGGGACAGGGGGCTAGGTGCTGAAGCTTTCTTT,CSAPPLGDRGLGAEAFF
many,TRBJ1-1,-,TRBV20-1,TGCAGTGCCCCCGGAGGGGCAAGGGGTACTGAAGCTTTCTTT,CSAPGGARGTEAFF
many,TRBJ1-2,-,TRBV11-2,TGTGCCAGCAGCTTGACAGGTCCGGATGGCTACACCTTC,CASSLTGPDGYTF